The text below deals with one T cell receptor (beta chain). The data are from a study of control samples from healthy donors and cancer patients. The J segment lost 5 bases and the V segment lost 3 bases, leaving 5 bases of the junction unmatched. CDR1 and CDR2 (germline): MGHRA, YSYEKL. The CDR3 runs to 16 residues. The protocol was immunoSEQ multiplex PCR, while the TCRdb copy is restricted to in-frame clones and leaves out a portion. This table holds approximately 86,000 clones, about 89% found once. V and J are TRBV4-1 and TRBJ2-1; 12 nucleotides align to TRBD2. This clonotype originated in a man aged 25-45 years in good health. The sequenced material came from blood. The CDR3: CASSQASGGVDNEQFF. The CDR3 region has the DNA TGCGCCAGCAGCCAGGCTAGCGGGGGGGTAGACAATGAGCAGTTCTTC.